This T cell receptor beta chain was observed in a study of blood T cell repertoires in COVID-19. Study-level information: PBMCs, B-cell-depleted T cells, or T cells were the source of the cDNA or gDNA that made up the material.

Losses at the gene ends were 6 bases for V and 5 bases for J; bases not matched to a gene: 10. Germline-derived CDR1 and CDR2 are MDHEN and SYDVKM. The CDR3 totals 15 residues. As processed by the authors: Reference gene primer amplification gave estimated nucleated cell counts. Clones were read by immunoSEQ multiplex PCR, and TCRdb kept only the in-frame ones, dropping some. V and J calls and clone size are as listed in that table; D and trimming were resolved from the DNA. This sample yields about 120,000 clones, of which 87% are seen a single time; just under 30% belongs to the top ten. The clonotype comes from a woman aged 70-85 years with acute or convalescent COVID-19. The V and J genes are TRBV28 and TRBJ1-2; 9 bases are shared with TRBD1. Sequences were obtained from peripheral blood. CDR3: CASRRWDREAYGYTF. The DNA for the CDR3 is TGTGCCAGCAGACGATGGGACAGGGAGGCGTATGGCTACACCTTC.